A selection of T cell receptor beta chains follows, all from one sample in a study of T cell repertoires in cytomegalovirus infection. TCRdb called the reads again in MiXCR, with one record for every CDR3 protein. The table lists over 100,000 distinct CDR3 sequences, over 9.5% of them singletons. These receptors have no identified antigens. The sequenced material came from PBMCs, sequenced either directly or after in vitro stimulation (not recorded which). The receptors derive from a human donor in good health (CMV status not recorded). Some clones in this sample may be carry-over from other donors' samples. Both conserved end residues are part of each CDR3. The D gene is left open where the match is weak. The size of a clone is reported for some rows only, either as once, few or many, or as a class for expanded clones.

V gene: TRBV6-1; D gene: TRBD1; J gene: TRBJ2-7; CDR3 length: 15; clone size: NA; CDR3 protein: CASSYGTGVSYEQYF; CDR3 DNA: TGTGCCAGCAGCTACGGGACAGGGGTATCCTACGAGCAGTACTTC
V gene: TRBV12-3/TRBV12-4; D gene: TRBD1; J gene: TRBJ2-7; CDR3 length: 13; clone size: few; CDR3 protein: CASRDGQALQQYF; CDR3 DNA: TGTGCCAGCAGGGATGGACAGGCCTTGCAGCAGTACTTC
V gene: TRBV2; D gene: TRBD2; J gene: TRBJ2-1; CDR3 length: 14; clone size: few; CDR3 protein: CASSLAGGVNEQFF; CDR3 DNA: TGTGCCAGCAGCCTAGCGGGAGGTGTCAATGAGCAGTTCTTC
V gene: TRBV7-2; D gene: NA; J gene: TRBJ1-1; CDR3 length: 13; clone size: many; CDR3 protein: CASAWAGNTEAFF; CDR3 DNA: TGTGCCAGCGCTTGGGCGGGGAACACTGAAGCTTTCTTT
V gene: TRBV7-9; D gene: NA; J gene: TRBJ2-5; CDR3 length: 14; clone size: NA; CDR3 protein: CASSLVREEETQYF; CDR3 DNA: TGTGCCAGCAGCTTAGTGAGGGAAGAAGAGACCCAGTACTTC
V gene: TRBV7-6; D gene: NA; J gene: TRBJ1-1; CDR3 length: 14; clone size: few; CDR3 protein: CASSLNMGDTEAFF; CDR3 DNA: TGTGCCAGCAGCTTAAACATGGGTGACACTGAAGCTTTCTTT
V gene: TRBV5-4; D gene: NA; J gene: TRBJ2-1; CDR3 length: 15; clone size: few; CDR3 protein: CASSSVQGVFNEQFF; CDR3 DNA: TGTGCCAGCAGCTCAGTTCAAGGGGTTTTCAATGAGCAGTTCTTC
V gene: TRBV6-2/TRBV6-3; D gene: NA; J gene: TRBJ1-5; CDR3 length: 14; clone size: NA; CDR3 protein: CASSYTALSQPQHF; CDR3 DNA: TGTGCCAGCAGTTATACGGCCCTGAGTCAGCCCCAGCATTTT
V gene: TRBV12-3/TRBV12-4; D gene: NA; J gene: TRBJ2-7; CDR3 length: 15; clone size: many; CDR3 protein: CASSFESGQVGEQYF; CDR3 DNA: TGTGCCAGCAGTTTTGAGTCAGGGCAGGTGGGCGAGCAGTACTTC
V gene: TRBV7-2; D gene: NA; J gene: TRBJ1-4; CDR3 length: 14; clone size: many; CDR3 protein: CASSLVGANEKLFF; CDR3 DNA: TGTGCCAGCAGCTTAGTAGGGGCTAATGAAAAACTGTTTTTT
V gene: TRBV27; D gene: NA; J gene: TRBJ1-1; CDR3 length: 15; clone size: NA; CDR3 protein: CASSLAGAAITEAFF; CDR3 DNA: TGTGCCAGCAGTTTGGCAGGGGCCGCGATCACTGAAGCTTTCTTT
V gene: TRBV5-1; D gene: NA; J gene: TRBJ2-1; CDR3 length: 15; clone size: many; CDR3 protein: CASSTGTPYSYEQFF; CDR3 DNA: TGCGCCAGCAGCACAGGGACTCCTTACAGTTATGAGCAGTTCTTC
V gene: TRBV2; D gene: NA; J gene: TRBJ1-5; CDR3 length: 12; clone size: few; CDR3 protein: CASSATAQPQHF; CDR3 DNA: TGTGCCAGCAGCGCGACCGCCCAGCCCCAGCATTTT
V gene: TRBV12-5; D gene: NA; J gene: TRBJ2-1; CDR3 length: 15; clone size: many; CDR3 protein: CASGNRDTSYNEQFF; CDR3 DNA: TGTGCTAGTGGTAACCGGGACACAAGCTACAATGAGCAGTTCTTC
V gene: TRBV10-3; D gene: NA; J gene: TRBJ2-5; CDR3 length: 15; clone size: NA; CDR3 protein: CAISESSLEGETQYF; CDR3 DNA: TGTGCCATCAGTGAGTCGAGCTTGGAGGGGGAGACCCAGTACTTC
V gene: TRBV29-1; D gene: TRBD1; J gene: TRBJ1-2; CDR3 length: 12; clone size: NA; CDR3 protein: CSGGGTGSGYTF; CDR3 DNA: TGCAGCGGGGGAGGGACAGGGTCTGGCTACACCTTC
V gene: TRBV19; D gene: NA; J gene: TRBJ2-5; CDR3 length: 14; clone size: NA; CDR3 protein: CASSIGVGRETQYF; CDR3 DNA: TGTGCCAGTAGTATAGGAGTGGGGCGAGAGACCCAGTACTTC
V gene: TRBV25-1; D gene: NA; J gene: TRBJ1-1; CDR3 length: 14; clone size: many; CDR3 protein: CASTGTPRDGEAFF; CDR3 DNA: TGTGCCAGCACGGGCACTCCAAGAGATGGTGAAGCTTTCTTT
V gene: TRBV5-4; D gene: NA; J gene: TRBJ1-1; CDR3 length: 13; clone size: NA; CDR3 protein: CASSPGPAAEAFF; CDR3 DNA: TGTGCCAGCAGCCCCGGCCCCGCGGCTGAAGCTTTCTTT
V gene: TRBV7-2; D gene: NA; J gene: TRBJ2-3; CDR3 length: 14; clone size: many; CDR3 protein: CASSSDGDLGAQYF; CDR3 DNA: TGTGCCAGCAGCTCGGACGGGGACCTCGGGGCGCAGTATTTT
V gene: TRBV2; D gene: NA; J gene: TRBJ2-2; CDR3 length: 17; clone size: many; CDR3 protein: CASSESTWVLNTGELFF; CDR3 DNA: TGTGCCAGCAGTGAAAGTACGTGGGTTTTGAACACCGGGGAGCTGTTTTTT
V gene: TRBV27; D gene: TRBD1; J gene: TRBJ2-2; CDR3 length: 14; clone size: NA; CDR3 protein: CASSKDRATGELFF; CDR3 DNA: TGTGCCAGCAGTAAGGACAGGGCGACCGGGGAGCTGTTTTTT
V gene: TRBV20-1; D gene: TRBD2; J gene: TRBJ2-3; CDR3 length: 15; clone size: many; CDR3 protein: CSARRSSGRTDTQYF; CDR3 DNA: TGCAGTGCTAGAAGGTCCAGCGGGAGAACAGATACGCAGTATTTT
V gene: TRBV6-1; D gene: TRBD2; J gene: TRBJ2-1; CDR3 length: 16; clone size: many; CDR3 protein: CASSEMTAGAYNEQFF; CDR3 DNA: TGTGCCAGCAGTGAAATGACAGCGGGGGCTTACAATGAGCAGTTCTTC
V gene: TRBV7-2; D gene: NA; J gene: TRBJ2-5; CDR3 length: 15; clone size: many; CDR3 protein: CASSFSGQIQETQYF; CDR3 DNA: TGTGCCAGCAGCTTCTCCGGACAGATACAAGAGACCCAGTACTTC
V gene: TRBV6-2/TRBV6-3; D gene: TRBD2; J gene: TRBJ2-1; CDR3 length: 16; clone size: few; CDR3 protein: CASSYGPSGRRNEQFF; CDR3 DNA: TGTGCCAGCAGTTACGGGCCTAGCGGGAGGAGGAATGAGCAGTTCTTC
V gene: TRBV11-2; D gene: TRBD2; J gene: TRBJ2-2; CDR3 length: 17; clone size: few; CDR3 protein: CASSLDSPGRGTGELFF; CDR3 DNA: TGTGCCAGCAGCTTAGATTCCCCCGGGAGGGGCACCGGGGAGCTGTTTTTT
V gene: TRBV5-6; D gene: NA; J gene: TRBJ1-5; CDR3 length: 14; clone size: many; CDR3 protein: CASSLASSNQPQHF; CDR3 DNA: TGTGCCAGCAGCTTGGCCAGTAGCAATCAGCCCCAGCATTTT
V gene: TRBV28; D gene: TRBD1; J gene: TRBJ1-4; CDR3 length: 13; clone size: many; CDR3 protein: CASSLGTDSGLFF; CDR3 DNA: TGTGCCAGCAGTTTAGGGACAGACTCAGGACTGTTTTTT
V gene: TRBV10-3; D gene: TRBD2; J gene: TRBJ2-1; CDR3 length: 16; clone size: NA; CDR3 protein: CAISDKTSGRVNEQFF; CDR3 DNA: TGTGCCATCAGTGATAAGACTAGCGGGAGGGTCAATGAGCAGTTCTTC
V gene: TRBV7-2; D gene: TRBD1; J gene: TRBJ1-4; CDR3 length: 14; clone size: NA; CDR3 protein: CASSSGQGGGKLFF; CDR3 DNA: TGTGCCAGCAGCTCGGGACAGGGGGGGGGAAAACTGTTTTTT
V gene: TRBV7-8; D gene: NA; J gene: TRBJ2-2; CDR3 length: 15; clone size: many; CDR3 protein: CASSLVKGDTGELFF; CDR3 DNA: TGTGCCAGCAGCTTAGTTAAGGGTGACACCGGGGAGCTGTTTTTT
V gene: TRBV7-2; D gene: TRBD1; J gene: TRBJ2-2; CDR3 length: 16; clone size: many; CDR3 protein: CASSHTGTGYTGELFF; CDR3 DNA: TGTGCCAGCAGTCACACCGGGACAGGGTACACCGGGGAGCTGTTTTTT
V gene: TRBV7-2; D gene: NA; J gene: TRBJ2-1; CDR3 length: 14; clone size: many; CDR3 protein: CASSPTGTNNEQFF; CDR3 DNA: TGTGCCAGCAGCCCCACGGGAACAAACAATGAGCAGTTCTTC
V gene: TRBV7-2; D gene: TRBD2; J gene: TRBJ2-1; CDR3 length: 14; clone size: NA; CDR3 protein: CASSLLAGEVEQFF; CDR3 DNA: TGTGCCAGCAGCTTGTTAGCGGGAGAGGTTGAGCAGTTCTTC
V gene: TRBV6-1; D gene: TRBD1; J gene: TRBJ1-5; CDR3 length: 15; clone size: many; CDR3 protein: CASSEAGGRNQPQHF; CDR3 DNA: TGTGCCAGCAGTGAGGCAGGGGGTAGAAATCAGCCCCAGCATTTT
V gene: TRBV12-3/TRBV12-4; D gene: NA; J gene: TRBJ1-5; CDR3 length: 16; clone size: NA; CDR3 protein: CASSESGGGDNQPQHF; CDR3 DNA: TGTGCCAGTAGTGAGTCGGGCGGGGGAGACAATCAGCCCCAGCATTTT
V gene: TRBV20-1; D gene: NA; J gene: TRBJ2-5; CDR3 length: 12; clone size: few; CDR3 protein: CSARQSMETQYF; CDR3 DNA: TGCAGTGCTAGGCAGTCAATGGAGACCCAGTACTTC
V gene: TRBV12-3/TRBV12-4; D gene: NA; J gene: TRBJ1-5; CDR3 length: 14; clone size: many; CDR3 protein: CASTVVGIEQPQHF; CDR3 DNA: TGTGCCAGCACCGTAGTGGGTATCGAGCAGCCCCAGCATTTT
V gene: TRBV18; D gene: TRBD2; J gene: TRBJ2-7; CDR3 length: 17; clone size: NA; CDR3 protein: CASSPGTSGILPYEQYF; CDR3 DNA: TGTGCCAGCTCACCTGGGACTAGCGGGATCCTCCCCTACGAGCAGTACTTC
V gene: TRBV11-2; D gene: NA; J gene: TRBJ2-3; CDR3 length: 15; clone size: NA; CDR3 protein: CASSFWGGAPDTQYF; CDR3 DNA: TGTGCCAGCAGCTTTTGGGGGGGGGCGCCAGATACGCAGTATTTT
V gene: TRBV6-6; D gene: NA; J gene: TRBJ1-1; CDR3 length: 15; clone size: many; CDR3 protein: CASSYLQGEDTEAFF; CDR3 DNA: TGTGCCAGCAGTTACTTGCAGGGTGAGGACACTGAAGCTTTCTTT
V gene: TRBV7-9; D gene: TRBD1; J gene: TRBJ1-3; CDR3 length: 17; clone size: few; CDR3 protein: CASSDRQGHYSGNTIYF; CDR3 DNA: TGTGCCAGCAGCGACCGACAGGGCCACTACTCTGGAAACACCATATATTTT
V gene: TRBV11-3; D gene: TRBD2; J gene: TRBJ2-1; CDR3 length: 18; clone size: few; CDR3 protein: CASSFGRASGRMGNEQFF; CDR3 DNA: TGTGCCAGCAGCTTCGGGAGGGCTAGCGGGAGGATGGGGAATGAGCAGTTCTTC
V gene: TRBV6-2/TRBV6-3; D gene: TRBD1; J gene: TRBJ1-5; CDR3 length: 14; clone size: NA; CDR3 protein: CASSYLQGNQPQHF; CDR3 DNA: TGTGCCAGCAGTTACCTACAGGGGAATCAGCCCCAGCATTTT
V gene: TRBV4-1; D gene: NA; J gene: TRBJ2-5; CDR3 length: 13; clone size: many; CDR3 protein: CASSHFGEETQYF; CDR3 DNA: TGCGCCAGCAGCCATTTCGGGGAAGAGACCCAGTACTTC
V gene: TRBV10-3; D gene: TRBD1; J gene: TRBJ1-3; CDR3 length: 14; clone size: NA; CDR3 protein: CATRTGASGNTIYF; CDR3 DNA: TGTGCCACACGCACAGGGGCCTCTGGAAACACCATATATTTT
V gene: TRBV10-3; D gene: TRBD1; J gene: TRBJ1-2; CDR3 length: 13; clone size: many; CDR3 protein: CAITGQGQGGYTF; CDR3 DNA: TGTGCCATCACCGGACAGGGCCAGGGTGGCTACACCTTC
V gene: TRBV4-1; D gene: NA; J gene: TRBJ2-5; CDR3 length: 15; clone size: NA; CDR3 protein: CASSQEFQRLETQYF; CDR3 DNA: TGCGCCAGCAGCCAAGAATTCCAGAGGCTGGAGACCCAGTACTTC
V gene: TRBV7-6; D gene: TRBD1; J gene: TRBJ2-5; CDR3 length: 16; clone size: NA; CDR3 protein: CASSSAGTGGIETQYF; CDR3 DNA: TGTGCCAGCAGCTCGGCCGGGACAGGGGGTATCGAGACCCAGTACTTC
V gene: TRBV19; D gene: NA; J gene: TRBJ2-1; CDR3 length: 12; clone size: few; CDR3 protein: CASNHYDNEQFF; CDR3 DNA: TGTGCCAGTAATCACTACGACAATGAGCAGTTCTTC
V gene: TRBV6-1; D gene: NA; J gene: TRBJ2-3; CDR3 length: 19; clone size: many; CDR3 protein: CASSEVRTGIVRGGDTQYF; CDR3 DNA: TGTGCCAGCAGTGAAGTGAGGACAGGGATTGTACGGGGGGGAGATACGCAGTATTTT